These T cell receptor beta chains were read from a single sample in a study of T cells after yellow fever vaccination. TCRdb analysed the 5' RACE reads with MiXCR anew, one entry per CDR3 protein. Of 250,000 or so distinct CDR3 sequences listed, more than 6.5% were seen once; the top ten hold about 0.95%. The sequenced sample was CD4+ T cells sorted from PBMCs, obtained on the day of the yellow fever booster vaccination. The receptors derive from a man aged 30-40 years who received the YFV17D yellow fever vaccine. Both conserved end residues are part of each CDR3. D genes are given only for firm matches. Size tells how often a clone was seen (once, few, many) or the class of an expanded clone, and some rows leave it out.

J gene | clone size | V gene | D gene | CDR3 DNA | CDR3 protein
TRBJ2-7 | many | TRBV2 | TRBD1 | TGTGCCAGCAGCGGACAGGGGATGGCGGGCGAGCAGTACTTC | CASSGQGMAGEQYF
TRBJ2-7 | . | TRBV5-6 | . | TGTGCCAGCAGCTTGGCCGGCCGAGAAAACTACGAGCAGTACTTC | CASSLAGRENYEQYF
TRBJ2-1 | few | TRBV7-2 | . | TGTGCCAGCGGTCTAAATGAGCAGTTCTTC | CASGLNEQFF
TRBJ1-1 | . | TRBV7-9 | . | TGTGCCAGCACCCTCGGGGGGAACACTGAAGCTTTCTTT | CASTLGGNTEAFF
TRBJ2-7 | few | TRBV7-9 | . | TGTGCCAGCAGCTTAGTCTGGGACAACGAATATAACTACGAGCAGTACTTC | CASSLVWDNEYNYEQYF
TRBJ2-1 | . | TRBV7-9 | . | TGTGCCAGCCTTCAGGTCAATGAGCAGTTCTTC | CASLQVNEQFF
TRBJ1-5 | few | TRBV5-1 | . | TGCGCTCCCCGTTCACAGGGAGATCAGCCCCAGCATTTT | CAPRSQGDQPQHF
TRBJ2-7 | . | TRBV6-6 | . | TGTGCCAGCAGTTACTCGAGGAGCTACGAGCAGTACTTC | CASSYSRSYEQYF
TRBJ1-2 | . | TRBV6-2/TRBV6-3 | . | TGTGCCAGCAGCCAAGGTTTCCGCCGATCGGCGTTC | CASSQGFRRSAF
TRBJ2-2 | many | TRBV30 | . | TGTGCCCGGGAAGCAGCCTGGGGTGGGGAGCTGTTTTTT | CAREAAWGGELFF
TRBJ2-3 | many | TRBV7-2 | . | TGTGCCAGCAGCCCTTCTTCAGATACGCAGTATTTT | CASSPSSDTQYF
TRBJ1-2 | . | TRBV4-3 | . | TGCGCCAGCAGCCAAGAAGGGGGACCCTATGGCTACACCTTC | CASSQEGGPYGYTF
TRBJ2-3 | many | TRBV28 | . | TGTGCCAGCAGTTCCAGCATAGTCGCAGATACGCAGTATTTT | CASSSSIVADTQYF
TRBJ2-7 | . | TRBV19 | . | TGTGCCAGTAGTTCACCCGGGAGTGGGAGCTACGAGCAGTACTTC | CASSSPGSGSYEQYF
TRBJ1-5 | few | TRBV18 | . | TGTGCCAGCGCAAAGACAGGAGATCAGCCCCAGCATTTT | CASAKTGDQPQHF
TRBJ1-5 | few | TRBV7-9 | . | TGTGCCAGCAGCTTACGGGAGACTCAGCCCCAGCATTTT | CASSLRETQPQHF
TRBJ2-3 | . | TRBV20-1 | . | TGCAGTCCTGGGATCCCAGGGCCAGATACGCAGTATTTT | CSPGIPGPDTQYF
TRBJ2-3 | . | TRBV7-9 | TRBD2 | TGTGCCAGCAGCCCGTGGACTAGCGGATCCACAGATACGCAGTATTTT | CASSPWTSGSTDTQYF
TRBJ2-1 | many | TRBV5-1 | TRBD1 | TGCGCCAGCAGCCCGGACAGGACCTACAATGAGCAGTTCTTC | CASSPDRTYNEQFF
TRBJ1-1 | few | TRBV6-5 | TRBD1 | TGTGCCAGCAGGCCGGACAGGGGTGAAGCTTTCTTT | CASRPDRGEAFF
TRBJ2-5 | . | TRBV7-2 | . | TGTGCCAGCAGCTTAGGGGGCAGTATGCAGACCCAGTACTTC | CASSLGGSMQTQYF
TRBJ2-7 | many | TRBV12-3/TRBV12-4 | TRBD1 | TGTGCCAGCAGTTTCCGGGACAGCTCCTACGAGCAGTACTTC | CASSFRDSSYEQYF